This T cell receptor (beta chain) was recorded in a study of OX40 agonist ivuxolimab in advanced cancers. Looking at the study overall: Ivuxolimab was an agonistic, fully human IgG2 monoclonal antibody directed against OX40 (CD134), a costimulatory receptor. Partial responses occurred in three dose-escalation patients, of whom one had hepatocellular carcinoma and two had cutaneous melanoma. The paper describes the monotherapy dose-escalation part (N of about 47 patients) of the phase I trial of ivuxolimab. The purpose of peripheral TCRbeta sequencing was to test whether ivuxolimab changed TCR sequence diversity and led to clonal T-cell expansion. Intravenous ivuxolimab was administered to patients every 2 weeks at six dose levels: 0.01, 0.1, 0.3, 1.5, 3 and 10 mg/kg. Among the roughly 52 dose-escalation patients, around 20 had hepatocellular carcinoma, around 15 melanoma, 9 renal cell carcinoma and 9 head and neck cancer. Prior anti-PD-1, anti-PD-L1 or anti-CTLA-4 therapy was permitted, and checkpoint inhibitors had been received by about two fifths of dose-escalation patients. The dose-escalation cohort was over 70% male with a mean age of approximately 60 years, ranging from roughly 20 to 85. Results the study describes overall, beyond this receptor: The antigen specificity of the peripheral T cells that underwent clonal expansion was not determined. Partial responders in the 0.1-3.0 mg/kg groups had among the lowest normalized peripheral clonal expansion, especially among CD8+ T cells. At doses of 0.1 to 3.0 mg/kg, clonal expansion of both CD4+ and CD8+ blood T cells was observed from baseline to week 6. Low levels of normalized T-cell clonal expansion were also seen in some patients who did not respond. On average, CD8+ T cells showed more expanded clones than CD4+ T cells after ivuxolimab.

The trial excluded patients who had a history of autoimmune disease or were on systemic immunosuppression. In every dose cohort, peripheral blood was drawn for TCR sequencing at baseline, cycle 4 day 1, and cycle 7 day 1. Samples were obtained from an open-label, multicenter, first-in-human phase I dose-escalation trial of ivuxolimab. The trial enrolled adults with locally advanced or metastatic head and neck squamous cell, hepatocellular, melanoma or renal cell carcinoma. Before TCR sequencing, CD4+ T cells and CD8+ T cells were sorted from peripheral blood as separate populations. The CDR3 contains 13 residues, cysteine and phenylalanine counted. The kept DNA is CDR3 alone, 39 bases in frame from the first base. At the junction V is shortened by 4 bases and J by 4 bases, with 11 bases in between. The germline V gene (reference sequence) specifies SGHNT as CDR1 and YYREEE as CDR2. To sequence the TCRbeta CDR3 region, genomic DNA was isolated from the sorted cells. The immunoSEQ Assay was used to sequence the TCRbeta CDR3 regions. TCRdb stores this immuneACCESS table with in-frame sequences only. Part of the clones is absent; in the studies checked, under half of the shortfall reflects unresolved V genes, and no reason is known for the rest. For this sample the table gives 20,000 to 25,000 clones, of which roughly 77% were detected only once. The top ten constitute nearly 9.5% of the sample.

With respect to this clone: The antigen it recognizes is unknown. No per-base quality is available; no much larger clone lies one base away.

This sequence originates from an adult with an advanced solid tumor such as melanoma, head and neck, liver or kidney cancer. The sequence is built from TRBV5-4 and TRBJ1-2, and TRBD1 may be the D gene, going by 6 matching bases. The material sequenced was CD4+ or CD8+ T cells sorted from blood, taken in a trial of the OX40 agonist ivuxolimab. The DNA sequence is given as TGTGCCAGCAGCGCAGACAGGACCTATGGCTACACCTTC. Its product reads: CASSADRTYGYTF.